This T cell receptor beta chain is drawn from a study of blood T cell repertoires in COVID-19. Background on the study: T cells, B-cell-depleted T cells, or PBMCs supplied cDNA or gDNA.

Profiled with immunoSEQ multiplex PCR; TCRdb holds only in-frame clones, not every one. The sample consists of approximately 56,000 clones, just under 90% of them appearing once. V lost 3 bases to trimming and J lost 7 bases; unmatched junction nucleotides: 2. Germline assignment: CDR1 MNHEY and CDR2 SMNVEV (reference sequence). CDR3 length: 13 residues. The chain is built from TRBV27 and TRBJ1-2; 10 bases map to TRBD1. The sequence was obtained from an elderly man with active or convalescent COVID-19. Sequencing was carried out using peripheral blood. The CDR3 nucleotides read TGTGCCAGCAGTTTTTGGGACAGGGGTGGCTACACCTTC. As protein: CASSFWDRGGYTF.